This entry is about one T cell receptor beta chain. Germline CDR1 and CDR2: LGHDT and YNNKEL (reference sequence). CDR3 length equals 17 residues. V lost 0 bases to trimming and J lost 3 bases, with 17 bases between them. Per the study methods: Estimation of nucleated cell counts was performed using reference gene primer amplification. Clones were sequenced by immunoSEQ multiplex PCR, and TCRdb holds only the in-frame ones, with some missing. D and trimming were read from the DNA, whereas the V and J calls and clone size are those reported in that table. Among 300,000 to 400,000 clones listed, approximately 88% were seen once. This record comes from a study of blood T cell repertoires in COVID-19. Turning to the study itself: PBMCs, B-cell-depleted T cells, or T cells were the source of the cDNA or gDNA that made up the material.

During active infection, Seattle patients enrolled and were then monitored through disease. The source is a woman in her twenties or thirties with COVID-19, enrolled during active disease. The sample comprised peripheral blood. The chain links TRBV3-1 (or the pseudogene TRBV3-2) to TRBJ2-5; TRBD1 is a possible D gene (6 bases). The CDR3 is CASSQDGARTAEETQYF. The CDR3 coding sequence is TGTGCCAGCAGCCAAGATGGTGCTCGGACAGCCGAAGAGACCCAGTACTTC.